This T cell receptor beta chain was observed in a study of identical twins. Regarding the study as a whole: Zero-insertion analyses could be partly confounded by invariant MAIT and iNKT cells.

V was pared by 4 bases and J by 4 bases, with 10 bases of the junction left unmatched. Germline V gives CDR1 SGHRS, CDR2 YFSETQ. The CDR3 runs to 15 residues. With regard to this clonotype: The antigen remains unidentified.

One entry per CDR3 protein results from TCRdb running MiXCR on the 5' RACE reads. The sample shows under 800,000 distinct CDR3 sequences, about 20% of them seen only once. The same data also went into a second study, on T cells expressing NK-cell markers.

The chain links TRBV5-1 to TRBJ2-7; 8 bases align to TRBD1. The sample comprised PBMCs. This TCR derives from a woman aged 18-29 years in good health. The CDR3 loop reads CASSPGGVGRYEQYF. The CDR3 DNA is TGCGCCAGCAGCCCAGGGGGCGTTGGTCGGTACGAGCAGTACTTC.